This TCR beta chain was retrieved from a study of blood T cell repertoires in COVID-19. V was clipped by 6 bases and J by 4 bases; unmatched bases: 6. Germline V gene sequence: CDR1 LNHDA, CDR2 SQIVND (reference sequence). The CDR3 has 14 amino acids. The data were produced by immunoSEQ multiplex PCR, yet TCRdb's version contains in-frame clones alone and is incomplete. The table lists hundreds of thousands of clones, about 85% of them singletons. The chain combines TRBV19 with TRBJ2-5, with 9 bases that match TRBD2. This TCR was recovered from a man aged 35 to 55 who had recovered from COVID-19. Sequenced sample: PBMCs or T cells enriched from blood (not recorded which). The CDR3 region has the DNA TGTGCCAGTAGGGCAGCGGGAGGCGCAGAGACCCAGTACTTC. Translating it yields CASRAAGGAETQYF.